The 18 T cell receptor beta chains given below trace back to one sample, sequenced in a study of cytomegalovirus exposure and HLA in healthy donors. A multiplex PCR was run with 60 Vbeta primers and 13 Jbeta primers. The repertoire was sequenced with immunoSEQ multiplex PCR; TCRdb's copy has only in-frame clones and lacks some. Its table lists fewer than 85,000 clones. Sequencing used PBMCs. These receptors were collected from a woman aged 40 to 50 in good health and CMV-seropositive.

The CDR3 DNA follows: TGTGCCAGCAGTGAATTCCTAGCGGGGAAGTTCGGCACAGATACGCAGTATTTT. It yields the protein CASSEFLAGKFGTDTQYF. The chain is built from TRBV2 and TRBJ2-3, with TRBD2 matching 9 bases. After removal of 2 bases from V and 1 base from J, the junction contained 10 bases not matched to a gene. The V gene's germline CDR1 is SNHLY and CDR2 FYNNEI. The CDR3 is 18 amino acids.

J is TRBJ2-3 and V is TRBV4-1; D is unclear. CDR1 MGHRA and CDR2 YSYEKL come from the germline V gene. Trimming took 4 bases from V and 0 from J, leaving 11 bases between them. CDR3 length equals 15 residues. This chain's CDR3 is CASSRGSPSTDTQYF. The CDR3 DNA sequence: TGCGCCAGCAGCCGCGGCAGTCCTAGCACAGATACGCAGTATTTT.

This chain connects TRBV4-1 to TRBJ2-7; 10 bases fit TRBD2. The J segment lost 7 bases and the V segment lost 1 base, leaving 1 base of the junction unmatched. Germline V lookup: CDR1 MGHRA, CDR2 YSYEKL. The CDR3 is 13 residues long. In nucleotides, the CDR3 is TGCGCCAGCAGCCAAGGGGGACTAGCGGAGCAGTACTTC. Translation gives CASSQGGLAEQYF.

This sequence joins TRBV27 and TRBJ1-1; possible D gene TRBD1, 6 bases. The CDR3 extends over 13 amino acids. Germline CDR1 reads MNHEY; CDR2 reads SMNVEV (reference sequence). Between the trimmed V and J ends, which lost 8 bases and 1 base, there was a span of 11 bases. The CDR3 reads CASGLDRNTEAFF. The CDR3 bases are TGTGCCAGCGGGCTGGACAGGAACACTGAAGCTTTCTTT.

The chain carries TRBV29-1 and TRBJ1-1, with a tentative D call TRBD1 (6 bases). The CDR3 is 15 amino acids. V shed 3 bases and J shed 5 bases, with 19 bases lying between them. Germline assignment: CDR1 SQVTM and CDR2 ANQGSEA. This CDR3 reads CSVEGAMGVRTEAFF. CDR3 nucleotides: TGCAGCGTTGAGGGGGCTATGGGGGTACGGACTGAAGCTTTCTTT. The full variable domain, in which reference TRBV29-1 and TRBJ1-1 provide the parts outside the CDR3, is SAVISQKPSRDICQRGTSLTIQCQVDSQVTMMFWYRQQPGQSLTLIATANQGSEATYESGFVIDKFPISRPNLTFSTLTVSNMSPEDSSIYLCSVEGAMGVRTEAFFGQGTRLTVV.

The chain is built from TRBV10-2 and TRBJ2-3, with no clear D. Trimming stripped 2 bases from V and 6 bases from J, with 12 bases between. The length of the CDR3 is 14 residues. The germline CDR1 and CDR2 sequences are WSHSY and SAAADI. The CDR3 here is CASSESLSRDTQYF. The CDR3 DNA is TGCGCCAGCAGTGAGAGTCTAAGCCGCGATACGCAGTATTTT.

This sequence joins TRBV5-6 and TRBJ2-1, with a tentative D call TRBD1 (6 bases). The V and J ends lost 4 bases and 9 bases respectively, with 20 bases between them. In germline, CDR1 is SGHDT, CDR2 YYEEEE. This CDR3 is built from 15 residues. Here the CDR3 reads CASSLRTAHWGEQFF. The CDR3 nucleotides read TGTGCCAGCAGCCTCCGGACAGCACACTGGGGTGAGCAGTTCTTC.

This chain joins TRBV5-1 and TRBJ2-5; 10 bases match TRBD2. CDR1 is SGHRS, CDR2 YFSETQ, per germline. The ends lost 4 bases at V and 5 bases at J; junction bases unmatched: 8. The CDR3 is made up of 15 amino acids. Here the CDR3 reads CASSPGTSVGETQYF. The CDR3 DNA reads as TGCGCCAGCAGCCCAGGGACTAGCGTTGGTGAGACCCAGTACTTC.

The chain employs TRBV28 and TRBJ1-5; possible D gene TRBD1, 6 bases. The CDR3 is made up of 17 amino acids. Germline assignment: CDR1 MDHEN and CDR2 SYDVKM. V was shortened by 6 bases and J by 1 base, with 19 bases between the two germline ends. CDR3 loop: CASSHKNRGASNQPQHF. CDR3 DNA sequence: TGTGCCAGCAGCCACAAGAACCGGGGGGCAAGCAATCAGCCCCAGCATTTT.

The CDR3 sequence is CASRIRTGNGYTF. The CDR3, as DNA: TGTGCCAGCAGGATACGGACAGGGAATGGCTACACCTTC. V gene TRBV2 combines with J gene TRBJ1-2, with 8 bases matching TRBD1. This CDR3 comprises 13 residues. V shed 6 bases, J shed 6 bases, and the junction held 6 bases outside the gene matches. Germline V gene sequence: CDR1 SNHLY, CDR2 FYNNEI.

This clone is labeled medium-sized based on frequency. The chain joins TRBV2 to TRBJ1-3; D call uncertain. The V end lost 2 bases, the J end lost 0 bases, and 8 bases lay between the germline ends. The CDR3 is made up of 15 amino acids. CDR1 is SNHLY and CDR2 is FYNNEI in the germline V gene. CDR3 sequence (DNA): TGTGCCAGCAGTGAACAGGCAAGCTCTGGAAACACCATATATTTT. The encoded protein is CASSEQASSGNTIYF. The full variable domain, completed using reference TRBV2 and TRBJ1-3, is EPEVTQTPSHQVTQMGQEVILRCVPISNHLYFYWYRQILGQKVEFLVSFYNNEISEKSEIFDDQFSVERPDGSNFTLKIRSTKLEDSAMYFCASSEQASSGNTIYFGEGSWLTVV.

The rearrangement links TRBV27 to TRBJ1-5; D call uncertain. This CDR3 comprises 15 residues. Germline lookup yields CDR1 MNHEY and CDR2 SMNVEV (reference sequence). The V gene lost 5 bases and the J gene lost 3 bases, with 14 bases spanning the gap. The CDR3 is CASSPGGGYNQPQHF. The CDR3 DNA follows: TGTGCCAGCAGTCCAGGCGGCGGGTACAATCAGCCCCAGCATTTT.

This rearrangement joins TRBV4-3 to TRBJ2-3; 8 bases are a match to TRBD2. In germline, CDR1 is LGHNA, CDR2 YSLEER. The V gene end was trimmed by 4 bases and the J gene end by 0 bases; junction bases not matched to a gene: 15. The CDR3 loop spans 19 amino acids. The CDR3 DNA is TGCGCCAGCAGCCGTACTTCGGGGGGGAGCTTTTTCAGCACAGATACGCAGTATTTT. Translated: CASSRTSGGSFFSTDTQYF.

The gene calls are TRBV5-6 and TRBJ2-5; no definite D call. Between the trimmed V and J ends, which lost 0 bases and 2 bases, there was a span of 17 bases. Germline lookup yields CDR1 SGHDT and CDR2 YYEEEE. CDR3 length equals 17 residues. CDR3 sequence (DNA): TGTGCCAGCAGCTTGGTTCCAATTGTCCTAGTTCAAGAGACCCAGTACTTC. The encoded protein is CASSLVPIVLVQETQYF.

The V call is TRBV7-2, the J call TRBJ1-2; D unclear. The CDR3 is 11 amino acids. Looked up from germline, CDR1 is SGHTA and CDR2 is FQGNSA. With 3 bases removed from V and 7 bases from J, the gap between germline ends came to 6 bases. This CDR3 is CASSFESGYTF. DNA of the CDR3: TGTGCCAGCAGCTTTGAGAGTGGCTACACCTTC.

This chain uses TRBV6-1 with TRBJ1-3; D is perhaps TRBD1 (6 bases). Germline CDR1 MNHNS, CDR2 SASEGT. V was clipped by 3 bases and J by 0 bases, with 15 bases between them. The CDR3 totals 17 residues. The CDR3 protein is CASSELLQGYSGNTIYF. The DNA for the CDR3 is TGTGCCAGCAGTGAGCTTTTACAGGGTTACTCTGGAAACACCATATATTTT.

J is TRBJ2-2 and V is TRBV4-1; TRBD2 aligns across 9 bases. The CDR3 extends over 16 amino acids. The junction had 7 bases not matched to a gene; V was cut back by 4 bases and J by 4 bases. Germline values: CDR1 MGHRA, CDR2 YSYEKL. CDR3 sequence (DNA): TGCGCCAGCAGCCCCACGGGACTAGCCCGCACCGGGGAGCTGTTTTTT. It codes for CASSPTGLARTGELFF.

The chain employs TRBV7-9 and TRBJ2-2; D gene ambiguous. This CDR3 contains 15 residues. Germline V gene sequence: CDR1 SEHNR, CDR2 FQNEAQ (reference sequence). Trimming removed 4 bases from V and 4 bases from J, with 13 bases in between. The CDR3 nucleotides read TGTGCCAGCAGCTCCCACTCCCATCGCACCGGGGAGCTGTTTTTT. Its translation is CASSSHSHRTGELFF.